The source of this T cell receptor beta chain is a study of cytomegalovirus exposure and HLA in healthy donors. Germline loops: CDR1 SGHRS, CDR2 YFSETQ. Trimming left V 2 bases short and J 1 base short, with 14 bases between. This CDR3 is 16 amino acids long. Use of 60 Vbeta and 13 Jbeta primers characterized the PCR. Assay: immunoSEQ multiplex PCR; the TCRdb copy retains only in-frame clones and omits some. Altogether 200,000 to 250,000 clones are present, under 90% being singletons, with the ten largest covering 1% to 1.5%. Only a few counts were recorded for this clone. This TCR came from a human donor in good health. Sequencing used PBMCs. The chain is built from TRBV5-1 and TRBJ2-3, with D possibly being TRBD2 (6 bases). CDR3 DNA: TGCGCCAGCAGCTTCGGCGGGACGCAGGGCACAGATACGCAGTATTTT. It encodes CASSFGGTQGTDTQYF.